The present TCR beta chain was sequenced within a study of T cells in Graves' hyperthyroidism and ophthalmopathy. Study-wide points: In blood, most of the thyroid clonotypes expanded above 0.001 were also present. Ophthalmopathy got predicted by the model a median approximately 6 months before its onset.

Turning to this clonotype: Its target is unknown.

This CDR3 spans 13 amino acids. The V end was cut by 6 bases, the J end by 4 bases, with 10 bases between. TCR beta CDR3 region amplification was performed from RNA transcripts. When the TCR CDR3 underwent first-round RT-PCR, the HTBI primer set was used. Via MiXCR, TCRdb re-called the multiplex PCR reads, giving one row per CDR3 protein. The sample records about 250,000 distinct CDR3 sequences, about 20% being singletons. A Clinical Activity Score of at least 3, a NOSPECS grade of at least 4 and a duration under 3 months were recorded in the ophthalmopathy patients. Exclusion followed for patients with uncontrolled infection, other autoimmune disease, pregnancy or lactation.

The chain links TRBV12-3 or TRBV12-4 to TRBJ2-1, with D unclear. The TCR comes from a man between 25 and 39 years old with Graves' ophthalmopathy. Sequencing was carried out using blood. The chain's CDR3 is CASRELGYNEQFF. The CDR3 DNA sequence: TGTGCCAGCAGAGAATTAGGTTACAATGAGCAGTTCTTC.